What follows is one TCR beta chain and its context. What this receptor recognizes is not known. The input lacks base qualities; no much larger clone sits a single base away. The entry originates in a study of T cell repertoires in urothelial bladder cancer (dated by TCRdb to about 2019). For the wider study: Of the roughly 12 resected lesions, three were clinical stage cT0, three were cTa, three were cT1 and three were cT2 or greater. In the study, clonality of the TCR repertoire in bladder tumors was compared against clonality in benign bladder inflammation. Around eleven patients with bladder lesions undergoing transurethral resection were identified prospectively. About 12 resected bladder lesions were studied, comprising urothelial carcinoma (UC+) and benign (UC-) specimens.

Study-level results and caveats: Urothelial carcinoma specimens had fewer T cells than benign specimens, with medians of roughly 5,600 and 26,000. A single T-cell clone reached up to about 15% of infiltrating lymphocytes in carcinoma specimens, compared with 1.5% to 2% in benign specimens. Carcinoma specimens had a median tumor infiltrating lymphocyte percentage of 2%, while benign specimens had a median of roughly 13%.

At transurethral resection, specimens of the bladder lesions were collected and then stored at -80C. DNA was isolated from bladder specimens obtained during transurethral resection. The TCR beta chain CDR3 region was sequenced with the immunoSEQ assay. On the study's bioinformatics: For every specimen, the T-cell fraction, clonal dominance and maximum TCR clone frequency were calculated. TCRdb's version of the immuneACCESS table is confined to in-frame rearrangements and falls short of the full clone set. An unresolved V gene accounts for under half of the shortfall where checked; the remainder is of unknown origin. V and J calls and clone size come straight from that table; D and trimming were deduced from the DNA. The sample table holds about 13,000 clones, of which roughly 65% were seen once. The ten biggest clones cover less than 9% of the sample. Its CDR3 holds 12 amino acids, cysteine through phenylalanine. Here the CDR3 DNA is all that survives: 36 bases in frame from base 1. CDR1 and CDR2, per the germline V gene (reference sequence), are SGHNT and YYREEE. V is shortened by 4 bases, J by 8 bases, and the region joining them spans 11 bases.

The specimen sequenced was tumor-infiltrating cells from bladder cancer. In this chain, TRBV5-4 is recombined with TRBJ2-3; TRBD1 is a possible D gene, resting on 5 matching bases. The receptor comes from a human donor with urothelial carcinoma. The nucleotide sequence reads TGTGCCAGCAGCGCTCCTAGGGGTACGCAGTATTTT. It specifies CASSAPRGTQYF.